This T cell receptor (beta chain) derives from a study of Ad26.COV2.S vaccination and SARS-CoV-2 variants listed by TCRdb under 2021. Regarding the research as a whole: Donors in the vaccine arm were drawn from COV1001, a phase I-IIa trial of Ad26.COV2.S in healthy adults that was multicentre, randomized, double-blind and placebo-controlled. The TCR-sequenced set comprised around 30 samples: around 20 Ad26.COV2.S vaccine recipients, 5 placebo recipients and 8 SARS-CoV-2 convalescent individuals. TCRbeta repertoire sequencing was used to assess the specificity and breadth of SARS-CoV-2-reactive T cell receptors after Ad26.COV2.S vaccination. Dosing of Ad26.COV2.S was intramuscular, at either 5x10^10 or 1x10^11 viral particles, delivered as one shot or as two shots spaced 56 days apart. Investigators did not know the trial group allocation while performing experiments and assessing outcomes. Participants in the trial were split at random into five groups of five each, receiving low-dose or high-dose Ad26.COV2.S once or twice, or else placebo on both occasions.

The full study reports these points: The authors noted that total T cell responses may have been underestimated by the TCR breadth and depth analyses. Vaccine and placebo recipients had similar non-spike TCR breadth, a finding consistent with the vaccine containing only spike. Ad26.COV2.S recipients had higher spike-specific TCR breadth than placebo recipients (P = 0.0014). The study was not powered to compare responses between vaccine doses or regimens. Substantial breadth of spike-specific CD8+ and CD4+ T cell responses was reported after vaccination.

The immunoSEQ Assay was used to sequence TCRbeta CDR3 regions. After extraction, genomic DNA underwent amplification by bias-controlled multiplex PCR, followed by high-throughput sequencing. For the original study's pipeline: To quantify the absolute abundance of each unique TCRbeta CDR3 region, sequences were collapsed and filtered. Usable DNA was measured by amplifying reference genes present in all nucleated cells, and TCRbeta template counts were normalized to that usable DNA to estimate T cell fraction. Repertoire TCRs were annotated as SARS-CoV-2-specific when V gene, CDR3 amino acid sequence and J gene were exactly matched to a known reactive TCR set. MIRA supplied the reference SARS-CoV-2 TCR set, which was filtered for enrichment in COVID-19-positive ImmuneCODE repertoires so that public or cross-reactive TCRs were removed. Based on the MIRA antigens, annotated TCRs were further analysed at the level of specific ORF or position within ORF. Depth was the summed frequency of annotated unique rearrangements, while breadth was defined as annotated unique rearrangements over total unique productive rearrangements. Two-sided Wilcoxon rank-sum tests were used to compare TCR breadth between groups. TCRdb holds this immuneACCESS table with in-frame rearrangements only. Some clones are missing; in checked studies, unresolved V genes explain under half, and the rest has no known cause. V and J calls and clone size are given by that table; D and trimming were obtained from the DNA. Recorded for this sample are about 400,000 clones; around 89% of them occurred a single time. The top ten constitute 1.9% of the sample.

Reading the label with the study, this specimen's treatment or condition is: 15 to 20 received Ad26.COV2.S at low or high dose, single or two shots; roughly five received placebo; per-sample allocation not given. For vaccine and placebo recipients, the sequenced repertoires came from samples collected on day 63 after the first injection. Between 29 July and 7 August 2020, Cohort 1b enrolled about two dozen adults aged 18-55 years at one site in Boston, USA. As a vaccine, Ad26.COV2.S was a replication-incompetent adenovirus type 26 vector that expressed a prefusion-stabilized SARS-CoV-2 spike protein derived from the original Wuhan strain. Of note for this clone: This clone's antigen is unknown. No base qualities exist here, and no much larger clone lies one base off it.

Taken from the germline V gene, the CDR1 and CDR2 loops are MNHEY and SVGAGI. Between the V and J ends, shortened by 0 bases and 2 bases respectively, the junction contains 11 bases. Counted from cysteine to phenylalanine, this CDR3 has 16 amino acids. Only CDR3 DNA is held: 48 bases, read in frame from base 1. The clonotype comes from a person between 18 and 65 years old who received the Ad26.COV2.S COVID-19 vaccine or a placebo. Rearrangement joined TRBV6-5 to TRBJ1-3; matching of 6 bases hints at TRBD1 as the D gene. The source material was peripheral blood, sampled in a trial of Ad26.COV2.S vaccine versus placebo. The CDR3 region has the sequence CASSYSRQGTGNTIYF. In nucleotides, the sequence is TGTGCCAGCAGTTACTCGCGTCAGGGGACTGGAAACACCATATATTTT.